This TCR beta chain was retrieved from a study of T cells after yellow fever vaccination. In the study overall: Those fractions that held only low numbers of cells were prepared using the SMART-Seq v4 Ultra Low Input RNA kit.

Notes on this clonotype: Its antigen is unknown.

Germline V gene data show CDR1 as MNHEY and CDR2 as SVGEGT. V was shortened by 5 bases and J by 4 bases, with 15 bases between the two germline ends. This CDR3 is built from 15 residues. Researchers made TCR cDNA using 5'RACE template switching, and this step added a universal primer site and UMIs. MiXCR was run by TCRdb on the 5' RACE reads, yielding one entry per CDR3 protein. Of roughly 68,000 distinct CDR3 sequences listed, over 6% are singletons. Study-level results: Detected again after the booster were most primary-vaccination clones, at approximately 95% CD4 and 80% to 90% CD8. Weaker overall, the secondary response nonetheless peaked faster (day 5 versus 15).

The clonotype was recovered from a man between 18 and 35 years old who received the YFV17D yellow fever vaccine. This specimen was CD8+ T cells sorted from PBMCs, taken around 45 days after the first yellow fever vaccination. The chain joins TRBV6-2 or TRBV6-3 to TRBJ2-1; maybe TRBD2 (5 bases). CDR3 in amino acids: CASSLGSVTYNEQFF. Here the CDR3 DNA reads TGTGCCAGCAGTCTTGGGAGCGTCACTTACAATGAGCAGTTCTTC.